A single sample gave rise to the 12 T cell receptor beta chains below, sequenced in a study of T cell changes during pregnancy in multiple sclerosis. TCRdb keeps only in-frame clones here, not all; method: immunoSEQ multiplex PCR. The sample shows more than 80,000 clones, 91% of them seen only once. The input for sequencing was PBMCs, taken in the first trimester of pregnancy. These receptors all come from a female donor in good health, serving as a control in a pregnancy study. Some clones in this sample may be carry-over from other donors' samples.

The CDR3 nucleotides read TGTGCCAGCGGGACACCCTCACCCCTCCACTTT. This encodes CASGTPSPLHF. The genes are TRBV2 and TRBJ1-6; D possibly corresponds to TRBD1 (6 bases). V was clipped by 8 bases and J by 10 bases, with 9 bases between them. Germline CDR1 is SNHLY and CDR2 is FYNNEI. The CDR3 sequence is 11 residues long.

The CDR3 DNA reads as TGTGCCAGCAGCGTAGCTCGACAGGGGGGCTATGGCTACACCTTC. It is translated as CASSVARQGGYGYTF. The genes are TRBV9 and TRBJ1-2, with TRBD1 matching over 9 bases. CDR3 length equals 15 residues. V gave up 0 bases and J gave up 4 bases; unmatched junction bases: 4. CDR1 is SGDLS, CDR2 YYNGEE, per germline.

The chain couples TRBV6-1 to TRBJ2-7; TRBD2 might be the D (7 bases). The CDR3 has 15 amino acids. The V gene's germline CDR1 is MNHNS and CDR2 SASEGT. The V end was cut by 6 bases, the J end by 2 bases, with 17 bases between. The CDR3 reads CASRGGRPQPYEQYF. For the CDR3, the DNA is TGTGCCAGCAGGGGGGGGCGGCCACAACCCTACGAGCAGTACTTC.

The chain is built from TRBV29-1 and TRBJ1-5; TRBD1 is a possible D gene (6 bases). CDR1 and CDR2 from the germline V gene are SQVTM and ANQGSEA. V was pared by 5 bases and J by 4 bases, with 12 bases between. The CDR3 loop spans 13 amino acids. This CDR3 reads CSVLQGPNQPQHF. CDR3 bases: TGCAGCGTTCTACAGGGTCCTAATCAGCCCCAGCATTTT.

The chain links TRBV4-2 to TRBJ2-3, with 10 bases matching TRBD2. Germline loops: CDR1 LGHNA, CDR2 YNFKEQ. The CDR3 covers 17 residues. The V and J ends lost 0 bases and 5 bases, in that order; junction bases with no gene match: 8. Written as DNA, the CDR3 is TGTGCCAGCAGCCAAGATGAGAGCGGGGGGGAGATAGATACGCAGTATTTT. It yields the protein CASSQDESGGEIDTQYF.

The rearrangement joins TRBV6-1 to TRBJ2-3; possibly TRBD1 for D (6 bases). The germline V and J ends were trimmed by 3 bases and 4 bases, with 17 bases remaining between them. This CDR3 spans 16 amino acids. Germline V lookup: CDR1 MNHNS, CDR2 SASEGT. The CDR3 nucleotides read TGTGCCAGCAGTGAGTCCCCAGGGGCTAAGGCAGATACGCAGTATTTT. This sequence encodes CASSESPGAKADTQYF.

The chain joins TRBV6-1 to TRBJ1-5; D gene unclear. CDR1 MNHNS and CDR2 SASEGT come from the germline V gene. The germline V and J ends were trimmed by 7 bases and 2 bases, with 9 bases remaining between them. This CDR3 is 13 amino acids long. The CDR3: CASKRNGNQPQHF. The CDR3 DNA follows: TGTGCCAGCAAGAGGAACGGCAATCAGCCCCAGCATTTT.

The chain has TRBV2 and TRBJ2-7, with D possibly being TRBD2 (6 bases). CDR1 is SNHLY and CDR2 is FYNNEI in the germline V gene. This CDR3 spans 14 amino acids. V lost 7 bases to trimming and J lost 5 bases, with 18 bases between them. CDR3 bases: TGTGCCAGCACTAGCGAAATGGGGTCCGACGAGCAGTACTTC. Amino acid sequence: CASTSEMGSDEQYF.

The chain combines TRBV28 with TRBJ1-1; 8 bases align to TRBD1. Germline V CDR1 and CDR2: MDHEN, SYDVKM. Unmatched junction bases numbered 11, after V lost 3 bases and J lost 5 bases. This CDR3 is 16 amino acids long. The CDR3 region has the DNA TGTGCCAGCAGTTTCCCCTCTGGACAGGGCGGAACTGAAGCTTTCTTT. Protein product: CASSFPSGQGGTEAFF. Together with reference TRBV28 and TRBJ1-1, the CDR3 gives the full variable domain: DVKVTQSSRYLVKRTGEKVFLECVQDMDHENMFWYRQDPGLGLRLIYFSYDVKMKEKGDIPEGYSVSREKKERFSLILESASTNQTSMYLCASSFPSGQGGTEAFFGQGTRLTVV.

This clone was seen a single time. The genes are TRBV6-1 and TRBJ2-6; D is unclear. The CDR3 has 16 residues. Germline V gene data show CDR1 as MNHNS and CDR2 as SASEGT. V was pared by 3 bases and J by 0 bases, with 9 bases between. CDR3 bases: TGTGCCAGCAGTGAGGCCCTGAACTCTGGGGCCAACGTCCTGACTTTC. It codes for CASSEALNSGANVLTF.

V usage is TRBV30 and J usage is TRBJ1-6; D possibly corresponds to TRBD1 (6 bases). V lost 0 bases and J lost 2, with 14 bases in between. Germline-derived CDR1 and CDR2 are GTSNPN and SVGIG (reference sequence). The CDR3 is made up of 17 amino acids. The CDR3 sequence: CAWSVGAGGPYNSPLHF. Written as DNA, the CDR3 is TGTGCCTGGAGTGTAGGGGCCGGGGGGCCCTATAATTCACCCCTCCACTTT. Together with reference TRBV30 and TRBJ1-6, the CDR3 gives the full variable domain: SQTIHQWPATLVQPVGSPLSLECTVEGTSNPNLYWYRQAAGRGLQLLFYSVGIGQISSEVPQNLSASRPQDRQFILSSKKLLLSDSGFYLCAWSVGAGGPYNSPLHFGNGTRLTVT.

The chain couples TRBV15 to TRBJ1-1; a possible D gene is TRBD1 (6 bases). Germline V gene sequence: CDR1 LNHNV, CDR2 YYDKDF (reference sequence). The CDR3 is 16 amino acids. The V and J ends lost 5 bases and 0 bases respectively, with 16 bases between them. This CDR3 is CATSGSRDIMNTEAFF. The CDR3 nucleotides are TGTGCCACCAGCGGGTCCCGGGACATCATGAACACTGAAGCTTTCTTT.